The 20 T cell receptor beta chains in this list originate from one sample, sequenced in a study of response to subunit inactivated influenza vaccine. A single record per CDR3 protein comes from TCRdb applying MiXCR to the RT-PCR reads. The data contain some 300,000 distinct CDR3 sequences, 22% of them singletons. Sequencing used PBMCs from blood, obtained about 19 months after vaccination. The receptors shown here come from a man aged 45-69 years who received an inactivated influenza vaccine.

The chain uses TRBV27 and TRBJ2-4, with TRBD1 matching over 8 bases. With V trimmed by 8 bases and J by 0 bases, 9 bases remained unmatched. Per germline, CDR1 MNHEY and CDR2 SMNVEV (reference sequence). The CDR3 runs to 16 residues. Here the CDR3 reads CASRQGTVRAKNIQYF. In nucleotides, the CDR3 is TGTGCCAGCCGACAGGGGACAGTGAGAGCCAAAAACATTCAGTACTTC.

The chain's CDR3 is CASSVGPGSLNYGYTF. The CDR3 DNA follows: TGTGCCAGCAGCGTAGGCCCCGGGTCCCTTAACTATGGCTACACCTTC. The genes are TRBV9 and TRBJ1-2, with D hard to call. The V and J ends lost 0 bases and 1 base respectively, with 13 bases between them. CDR3 size: 16 residues. Germline V lookup: CDR1 SGDLS, CDR2 YYNGEE.

This chain joins TRBV5-1 and TRBJ2-7; no firm D call. V was trimmed by 0 bases and J by 0 bases, leaving 13 bases between them. CDR3 size: 16 residues. CDR1 is SGHRS, CDR2 YFSETQ, per germline. The CDR3 loop reads CASSLEPRKSSYEQYF. CDR3 DNA sequence: TGCGCCAGCAGCTTGGAACCCCGAAAGAGCTCCTACGAGCAGTACTTC.

The chain is built from TRBV5-1 and TRBJ1-2, with D possibly being TRBD1 (5 bases). Germline V gives CDR1 SGHRS, CDR2 YFSETQ. Trimming removed 1 base at V and 0 bases at J, with 19 bases between. CDR3 length equals 18 residues. The CDR3 sequence is CASSLKFGDVAPNYGYTF. The CDR3 DNA reads as TGCGCCAGCAGCTTGAAGTTCGGGGACGTTGCTCCTAACTATGGCTACACCTTC.

The gene calls are TRBV6-2 or TRBV6-3 and TRBJ2-7, with a possible D match to TRBD2 (6 bases). Germline values: CDR1 MNHEY, CDR2 SVGEGT. CDR3 length equals 17 residues. Trimming left V 8 bases short and J 2 bases short, with 25 bases between. The CDR3 loop is CASWGVQNLTRAYEQYF. DNA for the CDR3: TGTGCCAGCTGGGGGGTACAGAACCTCACAAGGGCCTACGAGCAGTACTTC.

This clonotype appeared a few times. The V gene is TRBV9, the J gene TRBJ1-1; the match to TRBD1 covers 9 bases. Germline loops: CDR1 SGDLS, CDR2 YYNGEE. The CDR3 spans 15 residues. J gave up 4 bases and V 2 bases, and 6 bases lay outside the gene matches. In DNA form, the CDR3 reads TGTGCCAGCAGCGTTGGGACAGGGTGGATCACTGAAGCTTTCTTT. It translates to CASSVGTGWITEAFF.

V and J are TRBV2 and TRBJ2-5; 7 positions agree with TRBD1. With V trimmed by 7 bases and J by 2 bases, 7 bases remained unmatched. Germline-derived CDR1 and CDR2 are SNHLY and FYNNEI. The CDR3 has 14 amino acids. The CDR3 DNA reads TGTGCCAGCAAACCCGGGACAGCACAAGAGACCCAGTACTTC. Translated, it gives CASKPGTAQETQYF.

This clonotype was seen only a few times. The genes are TRBV12-3 or TRBV12-4 and TRBJ1-5; possible D gene TRBD1, 5 bases. The CDR3 has 15 residues. The V gene lost 6 bases and the J gene lost 7 bases, with 19 bases spanning the gap. The CDR3 region is CASRLGDAGGQPQHF. The CDR3 DNA sequence: TGTGCCAGCAGGTTGGGGGACGCCGGTGGACAGCCCCAGCATTTT.

This clonotype was found a few times. V is TRBV5-1 and J is TRBJ2-3; 8 nucleotides agree with TRBD2. The length of the CDR3 is 13 residues. Per the germline V gene, CDR1 is SGHRS and CDR2 is YFSETQ. The V and J ends lost 5 bases and 4 bases, in that order; junction bases with no gene match: 3. CDR3 amino acids: CASSRGGSDTQYF. CDR3 sequence (DNA): TGCGCCAGCAGTCGGGGGGGCTCAGATACGCAGTATTTT.

J is TRBJ2-1 and V is TRBV5-4; 15 bases are shared with TRBD2. There are 14 residues in the CDR3. Unmatched junction bases numbered 4, after V lost 0 bases and J lost 15 bases. In germline, CDR1 is SGHNT, CDR2 YYREEE (reference sequence). The CDR3 DNA sequence: TGTGCCAGCAGCTTGGGGACTAGCGGGAGGGTTGCGTTCTTC. Its protein is CASSLGTSGRVAFF.

J is TRBJ2-5 and V is TRBV5-1; 7 bases line up with TRBD1. CDR3 length equals 14 residues. V shed 4 bases, J shed 5 bases, and the junction held 8 bases outside the gene matches. Looked up from germline, CDR1 is SGHRS and CDR2 is YFSETQ. The CDR3: CASSKAGTEETQYF. In nucleotides, the CDR3 is TGCGCCAGCAGCAAAGCCGGGACAGAGGAGACCCAGTACTTC.

This clonotype was observed many times. This chain links TRBV10-3 with TRBJ1-3, with 9 nucleotides matching TRBD1. With 6 bases clipped from V and 4 bases from J, the junction kept 4 bases outside the gene matches. Germline V gene sequence: CDR1 ENHRY, CDR2 SYGVKD. The CDR3 spans 14 residues. The chain's CDR3 is CAISRTGAGNTIYF. Written as DNA, the CDR3 is TGTGCCATCAGCCGGACAGGGGCCGGAAACACCATATATTTT.

This clonotype was seen more than once but under ten times. The rearrangement joins TRBV18 to TRBJ2-3; possibly TRBD1 or TRBD2 for D (5 bases each). In germline, CDR1 is KGHSH, CDR2 LQKENI. V dropped 6 bases and J dropped 4 bases, with 8 bases sitting between them. CDR3 length: 12 residues. The CDR3 sequence: CASSGTADTQYF. CDR3 bases: TGTGCCAGCTCGGGGACGGCAGATACGCAGTATTTT.

This clonotype appeared a few times. The chain has TRBV5-6 and TRBJ1-2; TRBD1 matches 7 bases. Germline trimming cut 0 bases from V and 4 bases from J; bases unmatched to any gene: 9. The germline V gene encodes CDR1 SGHDT and CDR2 YYEEEE. The CDR3 totals 16 residues. The CDR3 is CASSLGSGQAVYGYTF. CDR3 DNA: TGTGCCAGCAGCTTGGGGAGCGGACAGGCAGTCTATGGCTACACCTTC. The full variable domain, completed using reference TRBV5-6 and TRBJ1-2, is DAGVTQSPTHLIKTRGQQVTLRCSPKSGHDTVSWYQQALGQGPQFIFQYYEEEERQRGNFPDRFSGHQFPNYSSELNVNALLLGDSALYLCASSLGSGQAVYGYTFGSGTRLTVV.

The sample holds a few counts of this clonotype. The rearrangement links TRBV5-6 to TRBJ1-1, with D possibly matching TRBD1 (5 bases). CDR3 length: 16 residues. V dropped 1 base and J dropped 1 base, with 14 bases sitting between them. Per the germline V gene, CDR1 is SGHDT and CDR2 is YYEEEE. The CDR3 reads CASSLPGTPRNTEAFF. CDR3 DNA sequence: TGTGCCAGCAGCTTGCCTGGGACCCCGAGGAACACTGAAGCTTTCTTT. Filled out from reference TRBV5-6 and TRBJ1-1, the complete variable domain reads DAGVTQSPTHLIKTRGQQVTLRCSPKSGHDTVSWYQQALGQGPQFIFQYYEEEERQRGNFPDRFSGHQFPNYSSELNVNALLLGDSALYLCASSLPGTPRNTEAFFGQGTRLTVV.

This clonotype came up many times. This rearrangement joins TRBV19 to TRBJ1-5; 8 bases are shared with TRBD1. CDR3 length: 14 residues. Trimming removed 6 bases from V and 2 bases from J; junction bases left unmatched: 3. Germline loops: CDR1 LNHDA, CDR2 SQIVND (reference sequence). The CDR3 bases are TGTGCCAGTAGAGGACAGGGAGGCAATCAGCCCCAGCATTTT. It translates to CASRGQGGNQPQHF.

This clonotype was observed a handful of times. V usage is TRBV7-9 and J usage is TRBJ2-2; possibly TRBD1 for D (5 bases). CDR1 and CDR2 (germline): SEHNR, FQNEAQ (reference sequence). Deletions cut 5 bases from V and 0 bases from J, with 10 bases between. This CDR3 is 15 amino acids long. DNA for the CDR3: TGTGCCAGCAGCGCGGCCAGGGCGAACACCGGGGAGCTGTTTTTT. Translation gives CASSAARANTGELFF.

The table lists this clonotype with a few counts. The chain joins TRBV18 to TRBJ2-1, with 11 nucleotides matching TRBD1. The germline V gene has CDR1 KGHSH and CDR2 LQKENI. V dropped 4 bases and J dropped 7; count of bases not matched to a gene: 6. CDR3 length: 15 residues. CDR3 DNA sequence: TGTGCCAGCTCACAGGGACAGGGGGATTTAAATGAGCAGTTCTTC. Protein product: CASSQGQGDLNEQFF.

This clonotype was seen a handful of times. The rearrangement joins TRBV5-1 to TRBJ2-3, with D possibly TRBD2 on 6 matching bases. V lost 3 bases, J lost 0 bases, and 17 bases lay in between. Germline lookup yields CDR1 SGHRS and CDR2 YFSETQ. The length of the CDR3 is 17 residues. The CDR3 bases are TGCGCCAGCAGCTCGATCAAAATGAGCGGGAGCACAGATACGCAGTATTTT. Translated: CASSSIKMSGSTDTQYF.

V gene TRBV5-1 combines with J gene TRBJ2-2; the D call may be TRBD1 or TRBD2 (5 bases each). Germline CDR1 reads SGHRS; CDR2 reads YFSETQ. Trimming removed 0 bases from V and 8 bases from J, with 17 bases in between. The length of the CDR3 is 16 residues. CDR3 nucleotide sequence: TGCGCCAGCAGCTTGGCTGGGCTGCAGGGAGCTGGGGAGCTGTTTTTT. Its translation is CASSLAGLQGAGELFF. The whole variable domain, filled in from reference TRBV5-1 and TRBJ2-2, reads KAGVTQTPRYLIKTRGQQVTLSCSPISGHRSVSWYQQTPGQGLQFLFEYFSETQRNKGNFPGRFSGRQFSNSRSEMNVSTLELGDSALYLCASSLAGLQGAGELFFGEGSRLTVL.